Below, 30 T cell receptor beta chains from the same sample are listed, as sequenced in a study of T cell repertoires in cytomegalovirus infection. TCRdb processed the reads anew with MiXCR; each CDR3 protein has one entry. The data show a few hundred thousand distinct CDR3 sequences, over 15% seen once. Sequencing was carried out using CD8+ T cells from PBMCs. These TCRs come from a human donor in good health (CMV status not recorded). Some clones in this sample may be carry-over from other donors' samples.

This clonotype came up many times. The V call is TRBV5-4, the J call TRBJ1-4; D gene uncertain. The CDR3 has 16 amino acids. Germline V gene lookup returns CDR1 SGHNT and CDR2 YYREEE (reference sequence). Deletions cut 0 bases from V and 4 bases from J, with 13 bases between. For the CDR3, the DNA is TGTGCCAGCAGCTTGGCCGGATCGGGCAGTAATGAAAAACTGTTTTTT. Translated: CASSLAGSGSNEKLFF.

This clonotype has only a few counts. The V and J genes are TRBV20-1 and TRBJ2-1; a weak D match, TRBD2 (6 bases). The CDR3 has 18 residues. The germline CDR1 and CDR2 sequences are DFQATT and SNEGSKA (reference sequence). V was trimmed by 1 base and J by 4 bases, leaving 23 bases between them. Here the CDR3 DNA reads TGCAGTGCTAGAGTGTCTCTAGCGCCCGCCGGGGGTTACAATGAGCAGTTCTTC. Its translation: CSARVSLAPAGGYNEQFF.

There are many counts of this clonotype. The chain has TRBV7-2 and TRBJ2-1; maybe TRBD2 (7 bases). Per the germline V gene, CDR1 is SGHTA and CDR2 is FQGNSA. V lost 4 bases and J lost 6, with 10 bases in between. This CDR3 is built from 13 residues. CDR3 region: CASSSGGSNEQFF. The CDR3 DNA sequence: TGTGCCAGCAGCTCGGGGGGCTCCAATGAGCAGTTCTTC.

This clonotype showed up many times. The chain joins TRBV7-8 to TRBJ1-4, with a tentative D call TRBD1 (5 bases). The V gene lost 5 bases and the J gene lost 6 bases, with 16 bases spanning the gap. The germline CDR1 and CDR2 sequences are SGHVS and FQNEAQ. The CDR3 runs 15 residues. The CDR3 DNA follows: TGTGCCAGCAGCCCAGAGGGGCTTGGTGATGAAAAACTGTTTTTT. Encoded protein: CASSPEGLGDEKLFF. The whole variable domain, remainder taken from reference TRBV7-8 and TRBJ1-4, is GAGVSQSPRYKVAKRGQDVALRCDPISGHVSLFWYQQALGQGPEFLTYFQNEAQLDKSGLPSDRFFAERPEGSVSTLKIQRTQQEDSAVYLCASSPEGLGDEKLFFGSGTQLSVL.

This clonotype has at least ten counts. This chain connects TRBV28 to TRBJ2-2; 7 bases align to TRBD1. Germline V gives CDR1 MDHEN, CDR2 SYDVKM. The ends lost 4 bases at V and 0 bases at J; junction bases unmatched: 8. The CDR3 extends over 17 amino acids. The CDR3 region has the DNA TGTGCCAGCAGTTCAATCTGGGACAGTACGAACACCGGGGAGCTGTTTTTT. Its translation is CASSSIWDSTNTGELFF.

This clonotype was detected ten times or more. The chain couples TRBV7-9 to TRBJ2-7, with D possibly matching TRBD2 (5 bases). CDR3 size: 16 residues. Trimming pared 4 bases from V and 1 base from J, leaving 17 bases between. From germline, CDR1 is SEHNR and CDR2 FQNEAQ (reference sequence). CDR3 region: CASSSQTRAASYEQYF. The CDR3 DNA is TGTGCCAGCAGCTCTCAAACTCGAGCGGCATCCTACGAGCAGTACTTC.

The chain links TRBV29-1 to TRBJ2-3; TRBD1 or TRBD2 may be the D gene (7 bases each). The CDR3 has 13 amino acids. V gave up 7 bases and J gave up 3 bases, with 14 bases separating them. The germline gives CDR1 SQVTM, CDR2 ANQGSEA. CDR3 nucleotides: TGCAGCGGGGATCAGGGGGGGACAGATACGCAGTATTTT. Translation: CSGDQGGTDTQYF.

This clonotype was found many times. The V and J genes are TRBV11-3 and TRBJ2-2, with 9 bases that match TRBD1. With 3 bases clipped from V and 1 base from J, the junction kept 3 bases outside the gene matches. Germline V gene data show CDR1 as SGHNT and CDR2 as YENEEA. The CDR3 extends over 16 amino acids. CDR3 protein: CASSLGQGLNTGELFF. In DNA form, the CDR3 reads TGTGCCAGCAGCTTGGGACAGGGCCTGAACACCGGGGAGCTGTTTTTT.

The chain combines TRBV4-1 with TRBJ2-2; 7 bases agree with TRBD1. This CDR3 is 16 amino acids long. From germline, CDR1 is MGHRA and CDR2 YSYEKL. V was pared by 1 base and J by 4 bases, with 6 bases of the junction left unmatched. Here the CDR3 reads CASSQVTGLTTGELFF. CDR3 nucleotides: TGCGCCAGCAGCCAAGTGACAGGGTTGACCACCGGGGAGCTGTTTTTT.

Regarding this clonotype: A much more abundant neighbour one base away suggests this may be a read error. CDR3 DNA sequence: TGTGCCAGCAGCTCTACCGGGACAGGGGGCCGGAACACTGAAGCTGTCTTT. Translation: CASSSTGTGGRNTEAVF. J is TRBJ1-1 and V is TRBV7-2; 12 bases are shared with TRBD1. The CDR3 covers 17 residues. Germline V gives CDR1 SGHTA, CDR2 FQGNSA.

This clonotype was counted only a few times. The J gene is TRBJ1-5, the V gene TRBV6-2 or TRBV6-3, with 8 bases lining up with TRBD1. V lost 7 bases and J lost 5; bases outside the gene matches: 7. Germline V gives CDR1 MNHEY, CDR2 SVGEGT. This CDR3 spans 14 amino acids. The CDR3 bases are TGTGCCAGCACTCAGGGGGCCGCGGATCAGCCCCAGCATTTT. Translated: CASTQGAADQPQHF.

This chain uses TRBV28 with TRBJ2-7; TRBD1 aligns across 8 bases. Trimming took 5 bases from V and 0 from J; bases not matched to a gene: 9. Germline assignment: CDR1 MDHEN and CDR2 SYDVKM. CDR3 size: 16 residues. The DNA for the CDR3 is TGTGCCAGCAGTCCTGGGTGGACAGGGAGCTCCTACGAGCAGTACTTC. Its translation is CASSPGWTGSSYEQYF.

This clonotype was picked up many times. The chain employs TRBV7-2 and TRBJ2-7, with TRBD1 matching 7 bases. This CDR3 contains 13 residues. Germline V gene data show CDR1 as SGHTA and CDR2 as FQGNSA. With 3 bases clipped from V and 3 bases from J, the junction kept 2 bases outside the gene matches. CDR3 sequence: CASSFGTVYEQYF. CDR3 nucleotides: TGTGCCAGCAGCTTCGGGACAGTCTACGAGCAGTACTTC.

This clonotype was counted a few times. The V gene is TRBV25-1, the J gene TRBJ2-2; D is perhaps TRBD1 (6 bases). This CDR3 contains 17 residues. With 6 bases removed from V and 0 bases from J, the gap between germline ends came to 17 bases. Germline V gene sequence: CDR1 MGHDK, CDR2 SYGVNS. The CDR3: CASSKNRDTPNTGELFF. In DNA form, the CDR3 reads TGTGCCAGCAGCAAAAATCGGGACACTCCGAACACCGGGGAGCTGTTTTTT. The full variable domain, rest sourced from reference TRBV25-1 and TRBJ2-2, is EADIYQTPRYLVIGTGKKITLECSQTMGHDKMYWYQQDPGMELHLIHYSYGVNSTEKGDLSSESTVSRIRTEHFPLTLESARPSHTSQYLCASSKNRDTPNTGELFFGEGSRLTVL.

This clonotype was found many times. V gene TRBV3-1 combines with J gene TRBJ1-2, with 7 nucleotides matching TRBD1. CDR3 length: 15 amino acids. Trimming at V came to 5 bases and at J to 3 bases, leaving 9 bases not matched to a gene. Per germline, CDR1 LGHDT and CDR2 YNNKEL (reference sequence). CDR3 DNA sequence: TGTGCCAGCAGCTCGCACAGGGGTACGGACTATGGCTACACCTTC. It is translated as CASSSHRGTDYGYTF.

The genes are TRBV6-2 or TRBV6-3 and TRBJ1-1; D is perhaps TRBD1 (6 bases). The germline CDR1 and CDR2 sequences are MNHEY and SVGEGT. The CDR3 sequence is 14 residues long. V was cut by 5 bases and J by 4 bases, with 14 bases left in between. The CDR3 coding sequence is TGTGCCAGCAGTACAGGGATGGGAGGCACTGAAGCTTTCTTT. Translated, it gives CASSTGMGGTEAFF.

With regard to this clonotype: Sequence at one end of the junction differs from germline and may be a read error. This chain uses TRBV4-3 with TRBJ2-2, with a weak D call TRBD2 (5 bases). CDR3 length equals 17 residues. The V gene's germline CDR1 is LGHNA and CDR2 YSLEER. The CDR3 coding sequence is TGCGCCAGCAGCCAAGATCACGCGGAGGCGAACACCGGGGAGCTGTCTTTT. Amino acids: CASSQDHAEANTGELSF.

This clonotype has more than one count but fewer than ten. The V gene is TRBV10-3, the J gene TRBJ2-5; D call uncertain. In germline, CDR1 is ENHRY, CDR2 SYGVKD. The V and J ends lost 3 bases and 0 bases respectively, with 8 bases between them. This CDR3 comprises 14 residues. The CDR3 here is CAISDAAYQETQYF. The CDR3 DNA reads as TGTGCCATCAGTGACGCAGCGTACCAAGAGACCCAGTACTTC.

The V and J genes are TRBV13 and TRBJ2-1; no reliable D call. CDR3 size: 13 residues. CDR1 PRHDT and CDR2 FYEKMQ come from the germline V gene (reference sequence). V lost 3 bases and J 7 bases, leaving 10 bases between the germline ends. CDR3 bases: TGTGCCAGCAGCTTGGCACGGAAAAATGAGCAGTTCTTC. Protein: CASSLARKNEQFF.

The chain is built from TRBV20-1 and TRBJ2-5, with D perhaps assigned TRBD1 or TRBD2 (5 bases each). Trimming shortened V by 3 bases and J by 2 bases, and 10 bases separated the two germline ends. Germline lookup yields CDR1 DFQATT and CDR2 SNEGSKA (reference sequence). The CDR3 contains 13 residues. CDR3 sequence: CSASEGPQETQYF. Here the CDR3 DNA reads TGCAGTGCTAGTGAGGGACCGCAAGAGACCCAGTACTTC.

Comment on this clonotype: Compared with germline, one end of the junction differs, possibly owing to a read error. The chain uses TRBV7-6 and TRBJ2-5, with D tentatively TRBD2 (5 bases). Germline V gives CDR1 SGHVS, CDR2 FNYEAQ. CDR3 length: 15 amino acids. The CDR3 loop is CASSLALAPGETQYF. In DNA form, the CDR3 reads TGTGCTAGCAGCTTAGCGTTGGCCCCCGGGGAGACCCAGTACTTC.

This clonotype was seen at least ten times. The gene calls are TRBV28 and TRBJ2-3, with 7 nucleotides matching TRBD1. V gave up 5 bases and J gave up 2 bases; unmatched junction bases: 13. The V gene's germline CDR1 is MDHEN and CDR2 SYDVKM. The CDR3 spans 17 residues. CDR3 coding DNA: TGTGCCAGCAGTCGGGCCATCACAGGGGCGCTCACAGATACGCAGTATTTT. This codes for CASSRAITGALTDTQYF. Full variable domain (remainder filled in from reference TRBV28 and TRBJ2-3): DVKVTQSSRYLVKRTGEKVFLECVQDMDHENMFWYRQDPGLGLRLIYFSYDVKMKEKGDIPEGYSVSREKKERFSLILESASTNQTSMYLCASSRAITGALTDTQYFGPGTRLTVL.

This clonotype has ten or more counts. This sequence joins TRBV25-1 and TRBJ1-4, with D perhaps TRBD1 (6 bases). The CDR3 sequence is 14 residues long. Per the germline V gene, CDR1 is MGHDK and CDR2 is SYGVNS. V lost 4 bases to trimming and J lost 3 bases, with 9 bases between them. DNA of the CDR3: TGTGCCAGCAGTGCGGACAGATCTAATGAAAAACTGTTTTTT. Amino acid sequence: CASSADRSNEKLFF.

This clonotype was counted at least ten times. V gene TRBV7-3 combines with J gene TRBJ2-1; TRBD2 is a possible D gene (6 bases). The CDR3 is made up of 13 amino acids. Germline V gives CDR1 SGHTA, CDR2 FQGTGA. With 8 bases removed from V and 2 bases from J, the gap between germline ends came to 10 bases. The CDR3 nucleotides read TGTGCCAGCTCGGCGGGGACCTACAATGAGCAGTTCTTC. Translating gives CASSAGTYNEQFF.

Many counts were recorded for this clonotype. CDR3 region: CASSFLTGGRANTEAFF. CDR3 in DNA: TGTGCCAGCAGTTTTTTAACAGGGGGCCGGGCGAACACTGAAGCTTTCTTT. V usage is TRBV28 and J usage is TRBJ1-1, with 9 positions matching TRBD1. The CDR3 consists of 17 residues. CDR1 and CDR2 from the germline V gene are MDHEN and SYDVKM. With V trimmed by 3 bases and J by 1 base, 9 bases remained unmatched.

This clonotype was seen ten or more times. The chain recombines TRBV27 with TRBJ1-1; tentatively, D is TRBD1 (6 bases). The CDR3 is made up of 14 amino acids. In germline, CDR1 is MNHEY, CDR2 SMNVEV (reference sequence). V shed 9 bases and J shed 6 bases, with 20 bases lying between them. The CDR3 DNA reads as TGTGCCAGTAGGGGGGCAGGGACCACCGCTGAAGCTTTCTTT. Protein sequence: CASRGAGTTAEAFF.

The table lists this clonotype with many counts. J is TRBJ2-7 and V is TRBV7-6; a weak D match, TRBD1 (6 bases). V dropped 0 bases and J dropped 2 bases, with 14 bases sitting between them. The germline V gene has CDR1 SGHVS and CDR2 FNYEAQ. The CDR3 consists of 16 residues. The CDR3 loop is CASSLAAGDIPYEQYF. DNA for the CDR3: TGTGCCAGCAGCTTAGCCGCCGGGGACATTCCCTACGAGCAGTACTTC.

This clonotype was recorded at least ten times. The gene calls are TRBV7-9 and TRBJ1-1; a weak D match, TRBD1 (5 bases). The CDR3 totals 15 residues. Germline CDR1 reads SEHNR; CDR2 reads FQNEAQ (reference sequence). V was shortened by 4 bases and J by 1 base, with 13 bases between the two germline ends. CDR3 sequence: CASSSGHPGNTEAFF. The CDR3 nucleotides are TGTGCCAGCAGCTCAGGACACCCGGGGAACACTGAAGCTTTCTTT.

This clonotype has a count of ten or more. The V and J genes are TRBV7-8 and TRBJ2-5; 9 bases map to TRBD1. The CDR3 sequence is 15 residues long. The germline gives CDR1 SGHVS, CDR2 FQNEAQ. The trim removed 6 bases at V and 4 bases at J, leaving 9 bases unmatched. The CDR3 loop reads CASRRYRGPRETQYF. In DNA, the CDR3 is TGTGCCAGCAGGAGGTACAGGGGGCCCCGAGAGACCCAGTACTTC.

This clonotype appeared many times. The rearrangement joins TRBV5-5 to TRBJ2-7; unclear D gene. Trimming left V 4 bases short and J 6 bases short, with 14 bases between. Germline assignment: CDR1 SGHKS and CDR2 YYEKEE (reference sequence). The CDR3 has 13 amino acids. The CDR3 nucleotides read TGTGCCAGCAGCCCCGGACGGGTCCTCGAGCAGTACTTC. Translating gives CASSPGRVLEQYF.